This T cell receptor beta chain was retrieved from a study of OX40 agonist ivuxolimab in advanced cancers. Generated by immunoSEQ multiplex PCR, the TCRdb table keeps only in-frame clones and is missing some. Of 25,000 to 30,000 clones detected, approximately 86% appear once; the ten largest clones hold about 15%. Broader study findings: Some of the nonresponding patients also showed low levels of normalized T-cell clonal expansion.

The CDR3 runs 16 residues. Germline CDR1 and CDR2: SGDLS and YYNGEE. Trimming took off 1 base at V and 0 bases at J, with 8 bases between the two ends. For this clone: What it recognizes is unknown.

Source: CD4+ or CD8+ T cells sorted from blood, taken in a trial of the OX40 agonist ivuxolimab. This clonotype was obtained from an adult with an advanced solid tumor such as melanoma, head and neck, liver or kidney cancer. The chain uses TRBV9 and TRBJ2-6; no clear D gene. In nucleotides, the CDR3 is TGTGCCAGCAGCGTACAGCACCTCTCTGGGGCCAACGTCCTGACTTTC. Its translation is CASSVQHLSGANVLTF.